This T cell receptor (beta chain) emerged from a study of blood T cell repertoires in COVID-19. Study summary: Spain, Italy and the United States supplied samples that represented acute and convalescent COVID-19. The analysed material was cDNA or gDNA that came from T cells, B-cell-depleted T cells, or PBMCs.

Study processing details: Counts of nucleated cells, estimated from reference gene primer amplification, were obtained. The assay was immunoSEQ multiplex PCR, and TCRdb's table has in-frame clones only and misses some. D and trimming were read from the DNA, whereas the V and J calls and clone size are those reported in that table. This repertoire shows 250,000 to 300,000 clones, around 90% found once; its top ten account for 2% to 2.5%. The TCR originated in a woman between 45 and 60 years old who had recovered from COVID-19. The sample taken for sequencing was peripheral blood.

CDR3 in amino acids: CASSLELAGLTDTQYF. In nucleotides, the CDR3 is TGCGCCAGCAGCCTAGAACTAGCGGGGCTCACAGATACGCAGTATTTT. The rearrangement uses TRBV5-1 and TRBJ2-3; TRBD2 aligns across 10 bases. V lost 4 bases to trimming and J lost 2 bases; unmatched junction nucleotides: 7. This CDR3 has 16 residues. CDR1 and CDR2 (germline): SGHRS, YFSETQ.